Here is one TCR beta chain with its context. Its antigen is not known. This specimen belongs to a study of cytomegalovirus exposure and HLA in healthy donors. Points from the study as a whole: Presence/absence results assume similar sequencing depth per donor, which may not hold.

The V gene lost 5 bases and the J gene lost 2 bases, with 9 bases spanning the gap. This CDR3 contains 13 residues. Germline V gene sequence: CDR1 MDHEN, CDR2 SYDVKM. 60 Vbeta and 13 Jbeta primers were used in PCR. Profiling relied on immunoSEQ multiplex PCR, and the TCRdb table lists in-frame clones only, not all of them. The sample includes tens of thousands of clones, approximately 84% seen only once; the top ten take roughly 2%. Sequences were obtained from PBMCs. The clonotype comes from a man aged 18 to 30 in good health and CMV-seronegative. The rearrangement uses TRBV28 and TRBJ1-2; the D gene is possibly TRBD1 (6 bases). The CDR3 loop reads CASSRGGNYGYTF. Here the CDR3 DNA reads TGTGCCAGCAGTCGAGGGGGAAACTATGGCTACACCTTC.